This T cell receptor (beta chain) originates from a study of glioma-infiltrating T cells after dendritic cell vaccination. On this clone: Its antigen is not known.

Time point of the sample: after dendritic cell vaccination, including at tumor progression/relapse. J gave up 8 bases and V 2 bases, and 2 bases lay outside the gene matches. Germline CDR1 MGHDK, CDR2 SYGVNS. The length of the CDR3 is 14 residues. Study results and limitations: TCR clonality showed no direct relationship with survival.

TCRdb keeps only in-frame clones here, not all; method: immunoSEQ multiplex PCR. The profile shows tens of thousands of clones, under 85% of them singletons. The sequence came from a human donor with glioblastoma. This material consisted of blood, taken after dendritic cell vaccination. The chain links TRBV25-1 to TRBJ2-1, with 11 bases that match TRBD1. This CDR3 reads CASSEGQGADEQFF. DNA of the CDR3: TGTGCCAGCAGTGAAGGACAGGGGGCCGATGAGCAGTTCTTC.